These T cell receptor beta chains were read from a single sample in a study of cytomegalovirus exposure and HLA in healthy donors. Some clones are missing from TCRdb's copy, which holds only in-frame ones; the method was immunoSEQ multiplex PCR. Among about 100,000 clones listed, approximately 64% were seen once. Sequenced sample: PBMCs. The receptors stem from a human donor in good health. Each CDR3 is given with its conserved first and last residue. Fields, in order: CDR3 protein, CDR3 DNA, V gene, clone size, D gene, CDR3 length, J gene. D genes are given only for firm matches. Only part of the rows carry a size: once, few, many, or a class if the clone is expanded.

CDR3aa: CATSRDRGSNSNQPQHF
CDR3nt: TGTGCCACCAGCAGAGATCGGGGTTCGAATAGCAATCAGCCCCAGCATTTT
v_gene: TRBV15
abundance: few
d_gene: .
len: 17
j_gene: TRBJ1-5

CDR3aa: CASTGVSSDYGYTF
CDR3nt: TGTGCCAGCACAGGGGTTTCGTCGGACTATGGCTACACCTTC
v_gene: TRBV10-3
abundance: .
d_gene: TRBD1
len: 14
j_gene: TRBJ1-2

CDR3aa: CASSPTGTSGTNEQFF
CDR3nt: TGTGCCAGCAGCCCGACCGGGACTAGCGGGACCAATGAGCAGTTCTTC
v_gene: TRBV11-3
abundance: .
d_gene: TRBD2
len: 16
j_gene: TRBJ2-1

CDR3aa: CASSPPGRLSGANVLTF
CDR3nt: TGTGCCAGCTCACCACCCGGCAGACTCTCTGGGGCCAACGTCCTGACTTTC
v_gene: TRBV18
abundance: .
d_gene: .
len: 17
j_gene: TRBJ2-6

CDR3aa: CASSLWQGSTGANVLTF
CDR3nt: TGTGCCAGCAGCTTGTGGCAGGGGTCGACTGGGGCCAACGTCCTGACTTTC
v_gene: TRBV5-8
abundance: few
d_gene: .
len: 17
j_gene: TRBJ2-6

CDR3aa: CASSLWGGNTDTQYF
CDR3nt: TGTGCCAGCAGCTTATGGGGCGGGAACACAGATACGCAGTATTTT
v_gene: TRBV13
abundance: .
d_gene: .
len: 15
j_gene: TRBJ2-3

CDR3aa: CASSFDGHGRQNIQYF
CDR3nt: TGCGCCAGCAGCTTTGATGGACACGGGAGACAAAACATTCAGTACTTC
v_gene: TRBV5-1
abundance: .
d_gene: .
len: 16
j_gene: TRBJ2-4

CDR3aa: CASSYLAGGYIQYF
CDR3nt: TGTGCCAGTAGTTACTTAGCGGGAGGGTACATTCAGTACTTC
v_gene: TRBV19
abundance: few
d_gene: TRBD2
len: 14
j_gene: TRBJ2-4

CDR3aa: CASSLGGGRELANIQYF
CDR3nt: TGTGCCAGCAGCTTAGGAGGCGGGCGGGAGTTAGCAAACATTCAGTACTTC
v_gene: TRBV11-2
abundance: few
d_gene: TRBD2
len: 17
j_gene: TRBJ2-4

CDR3aa: CASSWGLGLSGNEQFF
CDR3nt: TGCGCCAGCAGCTGGGGGCTAGGATTATCGGGGAATGAGCAGTTCTTC
v_gene: TRBV5-1
abundance: .
d_gene: .
len: 16
j_gene: TRBJ2-1

CDR3aa: CSVEDRDRSFYGYTF
CDR3nt: TGCAGCGTTGAAGATCGGGACAGGAGTTTCTATGGCTACACCTTC
v_gene: TRBV29-1
abundance: .
d_gene: TRBD1
len: 15
j_gene: TRBJ1-2

CDR3aa: CASSFSGNYGYTF
CDR3nt: TGTGCCAGCAGCTTTTCGGGGAACTATGGCTACACCTTC
v_gene: TRBV5-4
abundance: .
d_gene: .
len: 13
j_gene: TRBJ1-2

CDR3aa: CSVQQGALWGSYNEQFF
CDR3nt: TGCAGCGTTCAGCAGGGGGCCCTCTGGGGGTCCTACAATGAGCAGTTCTTC
v_gene: TRBV29-1
abundance: few
d_gene: TRBD1
len: 17
j_gene: TRBJ2-1

CDR3aa: CASSLVHSANYGYTF
CDR3nt: TGTGCCAGCAGCTTAGTACATTCCGCTAACTATGGCTACACCTTC
v_gene: TRBV11-2
abundance: .
d_gene: .
len: 15
j_gene: TRBJ1-2

CDR3aa: CASSTLDRRYEQYF
CDR3nt: TGTGCCAGCAGCACACTGGACAGACGATACGAGCAGTACTTC
v_gene: TRBV14
abundance: .
d_gene: .
len: 14
j_gene: TRBJ2-7

CDR3aa: CSVEVRAQGLYEQYF
CDR3nt: TGCAGCGTTGAAGTAAGAGCACAGGGCCTTTACGAGCAGTACTTC
v_gene: TRBV29-1
abundance: few
d_gene: .
len: 15
j_gene: TRBJ2-7

CDR3aa: CARSDSAIVYEQYF
CDR3nt: TGTGCCAGATCTGACTCAGCCATTGTTTACGAGCAGTACTTC
v_gene: TRBV2
abundance: .
d_gene: .
len: 14
j_gene: TRBJ2-7

CDR3aa: CASSLTSGEQYF
CDR3nt: TGTGCCAGCAGCTTGACTAGCGGCGAGCAGTACTTC
v_gene: TRBV7-9
abundance: once
d_gene: TRBD2
len: 12
j_gene: TRBJ2-7

CDR3aa: CASSFPQGPGGNQPQHF
CDR3nt: TGTGCCAGCAGTTTCCCCCAGGGGCCAGGGGGCAATCAGCCCCAGCATTTT
v_gene: TRBV28
abundance: .
d_gene: .
len: 17
j_gene: TRBJ1-5

CDR3aa: CASSQQPGLGVETQYF
CDR3nt: TGTGCCAGCAGCCAACAACCGGGACTAGGCGTAGAGACCCAGTACTTC
v_gene: TRBV4-2
abundance: .
d_gene: TRBD2
len: 16
j_gene: TRBJ2-5

CDR3aa: CASSLLGDSYNEQFF
CDR3nt: TGCGCCAGCAGCTTGTTAGGAGACTCCTACAATGAGCAGTTCTTC
v_gene: TRBV5-1
abundance: .
d_gene: .
len: 15
j_gene: TRBJ2-1

CDR3aa: CAISPDRVDETQYF
CDR3nt: TGTGCCATCTCCCCGGACAGGGTAGACGAGACCCAGTACTTC
v_gene: TRBV7-9
abundance: .
d_gene: TRBD1
len: 14
j_gene: TRBJ2-5

CDR3aa: CASSVEWGQGMDEQYF
CDR3nt: TGTGCCAGCAGCGTAGAGTGGGGACAGGGGATGGACGAGCAGTACTTC
v_gene: TRBV9
abundance: once
d_gene: TRBD1
len: 16
j_gene: TRBJ2-7

CDR3aa: CASSRVAGAAYEQYF
CDR3nt: TGCGCCAGCAGCCGAGTAGCGGGAGCCGCCTACGAGCAGTACTTC
v_gene: TRBV5-1
abundance: .
d_gene: TRBD2
len: 15
j_gene: TRBJ2-7

CDR3aa: CASSQEAGTRNF
CDR3nt: TGCGCCAGCAGCCAAGAGGCTGGGACACGGAACTTC
v_gene: TRBV4-1
abundance: .
d_gene: .
len: 12
j_gene: TRBJ1-2

CDR3aa: CASTDHGTVYEQYF
CDR3nt: TGTGCCAGCACTGACCACGGGACAGTCTACGAGCAGTACTTC
v_gene: TRBV7-9
abundance: few
d_gene: TRBD1
len: 14
j_gene: TRBJ2-7

CDR3aa: CASSTQETQYF
CDR3nt: TGTGCCAGTAGTACTCAAGAGACCCAGTACTTC
v_gene: TRBV19
abundance: .
d_gene: .
len: 11
j_gene: TRBJ2-5

CDR3aa: CASSTLAGGPNEQFF
CDR3nt: TGTGCCAGTAGTACCCTAGCGGGAGGGCCCAATGAGCAGTTCTTC
v_gene: TRBV19
abundance: .
d_gene: TRBD2
len: 15
j_gene: TRBJ2-1

CDR3aa: CASTPGQGSYNEQFF
CDR3nt: TGTGCCAGCACCCCGGGACAGGGCTCCTACAATGAGCAGTTCTTC
v_gene: TRBV6-5
abundance: .
d_gene: TRBD1
len: 15
j_gene: TRBJ2-1

CDR3aa: CASSQFVRLAGEAGNEQFF
CDR3nt: TGCGCCAGCAGCCAATTCGTCCGACTAGCGGGAGAGGCGGGCAATGAGCAGTTCTTC
v_gene: TRBV4-1
abundance: .
d_gene: TRBD2
len: 19
j_gene: TRBJ2-1

CDR3aa: CASSEYSGSHNEQFF
CDR3nt: TGTGCCAGCAGTGAATATAGCGGGAGCCACAATGAGCAGTTCTTC
v_gene: TRBV6-1
abundance: .
d_gene: TRBD2
len: 15
j_gene: TRBJ2-1

CDR3aa: CSVVVGVGYNEQFF
CDR3nt: TGCAGCGTTGTAGTGGGAGTCGGCTACAATGAGCAGTTCTTC
v_gene: TRBV29-1
abundance: few
d_gene: .
len: 14
j_gene: TRBJ2-1

CDR3aa: CASSSPTYEQYF
CDR3nt: TGTGCCAGCAGTTCCCCCACCTACGAGCAGTACTTC
v_gene: TRBV27
abundance: .
d_gene: .
len: 12
j_gene: TRBJ2-7

CDR3aa: CASSLIRGTETQYF
CDR3nt: TGTGCCAGCAGCTTAATTCGCGGGACGGAGACCCAGTACTTC
v_gene: TRBV11-1
abundance: few
d_gene: .
len: 14
j_gene: TRBJ2-5

CDR3aa: CASSSSGTGVHEQFF
CDR3nt: TGTGCCAGCAGTTCCTCCGGGACAGGGGTTCATGAGCAGTTCTTC
v_gene: TRBV28
abundance: .
d_gene: TRBD1
len: 15
j_gene: TRBJ2-1

CDR3aa: CASSSANRHEQFF
CDR3nt: TGTGCCAGCAGCTCCGCGAACAGGCATGAGCAGTTCTTC
v_gene: TRBV13
abundance: .
d_gene: .
len: 13
j_gene: TRBJ2-1

CDR3aa: CASSLARDRTYEQYF
CDR3nt: TGTGCCAGCAGCTTAGCGCGGGACAGAACCTACGAGCAGTACTTC
v_gene: TRBV11-2
abundance: .
d_gene: .
len: 15
j_gene: TRBJ2-7

CDR3aa: CASSLARLAERSGGELFF
CDR3nt: TGTGCCAGCAGCTTAGCACGTCTAGCGGAAAGAAGTGGCGGGGAGCTGTTTTTT
v_gene: TRBV7-8
abundance: .
d_gene: TRBD2
len: 18
j_gene: TRBJ2-2

CDR3aa: CASSLGGTSSYEQYF
CDR3nt: TGTGCCAGCAGCTTAGGAGGGACTAGCTCCTACGAGCAGTACTTC
v_gene: TRBV11-2
abundance: .
d_gene: TRBD2
len: 15
j_gene: TRBJ2-7

CDR3aa: CASSLRRDSATNEKLFF
CDR3nt: TGTGCCAGCAGCCTTAGACGGGACAGTGCAACTAATGAAAAACTGTTTTTT
v_gene: TRBV5-4
abundance: .
d_gene: TRBD1
len: 17
j_gene: TRBJ1-4

CDR3aa: CASRASSGSKTGELFF
CDR3nt: TGTGCCAGCAGAGCATCTAGCGGGAGTAAGACCGGGGAGCTGTTTTTT
v_gene: TRBV2
abundance: .
d_gene: TRBD2
len: 16
j_gene: TRBJ2-2

CDR3aa: CASSQGQNSNQPQHF
CDR3nt: TGTGCCAGCAGCCAGGGACAAAATAGCAATCAGCCCCAGCATTTT
v_gene: TRBV9
abundance: .
d_gene: .
len: 15
j_gene: TRBJ1-5